The entry that follows covers one T cell receptor beta chain sequence. Its antigen remains unidentified. Assay used: immunoSEQ multiplex PCR; TCRdb lists only in-frame clones, some missing. The sample includes 96,000 or so clones, more than 80% of them seen just once. This sample is drawn from a study of OX40 agonist ivuxolimab in advanced cancers. Study information: Participants could have had prior anti-PD-1, anti-PD-L1 or anti-CTLA-4 therapy, and roughly 40% had some.

V was shortened by 3 bases and J by 0 bases, with 9 bases between the two germline ends. There are 14 residues in the CDR3. Germline V gene sequence: CDR1 SGDLS, CDR2 YYNGEE. Study findings and constraints: Within 6 weeks, CD4+ and CD8+ blood T cells expanded clonally at 0.1 to 3.0 mg/kg. Some of the nonresponding patients also showed low levels of normalized T-cell clonal expansion. Compared with others, partial responders at 0.1-3.0 mg/kg displayed clonal expansion among the lowest.

The chain combines TRBV9 with TRBJ1-1, with D unresolved. The sample in question was CD4+ or CD8+ T cells sorted from blood, obtained in a trial of the OX40 agonist ivuxolimab. The sequence derives from an adult with an advanced solid tumor such as melanoma, head and neck, liver or kidney cancer. The CDR3 region has the DNA TGTGCCAGCAGCGCGGGAGTAATGAACACTGAAGCTTTCTTT. Its protein is CASSAGVMNTEAFF.